The next 15 T cell receptor beta chains were all read from a single sample in a study of shared clonotypes between healthy human individuals (dated by TCRdb to about 2020). The method behind the library was the immunoSEQ multiplex PCR assay. The clones in this table, taken by TCRdb from immuneACCESS, are in-frame only. Not every clone is retained; where verified, under half of the shortfall comes from an unresolved V gene, and the cause of the rest is unknown. This sample is represented by over a million clones; about 84% of them were singletons. Around 0.6% of the sample is in the top ten clones. Sample: memory CD4+ T cells from PBMCs. Per the publication, the cell subset or site label means: CD45RA-negative fraction. The receptors stem from a man in his late teens or twenties in good health. Some clones in this sample may be carry-over from other donors' samples.

In this sample, this clone turned up many times. The chain has TRBV5-1 and TRBJ1-1; perhaps TRBD1 as D (6 bases). Germline-derived CDR1 and CDR2 are SGHRS and YFSETQ. V lost 0 bases and J 1 base, leaving 10 bases between the germline ends. This CDR3 is 15 amino acids long. The CDR3 protein is CASSLEGVGNTEAFF. The DNA for the CDR3 is TGCGCCAGCAGCTTGGAGGGGGTGGGGAACACTGAAGCTTTCTTT.

The gene calls are TRBV5-6 and TRBJ2-6, with 7 bases that match TRBD1. V dropped 4 bases and J dropped 1; count of bases not matched to a gene: 8. The germline V gene encodes CDR1 SGHDT and CDR2 YYEEEE. The CDR3 covers 17 residues. In DNA, the CDR3 is TGTGCCAGCAGCGGAATGACAGGGTGGTCTGGGGCCAACGTCCTGACTTTC. Translating it yields CASSGMTGWSGANVLTF.

The chain has TRBV19 and TRBJ1-1, with D possibly TRBD1 on 5 matching bases. Germline V CDR1 and CDR2: LNHDA, SQIVND (reference sequence). Trimming shortened V by 3 bases and J by 1 base, and 9 bases separated the two germline ends. The CDR3 runs 14 residues. This chain's CDR3 is CASSILGGNTEAFF. Here the CDR3 DNA reads TGTGCCAGTAGTATTCTCGGGGGGAACACTGAAGCTTTCTTT.

The chain is built from TRBV7-8 and TRBJ2-7; D is unresolved. V lost 3 bases to trimming and J lost 2 bases, with 8 bases between them. This CDR3 region has 13 residues. The germline CDR1 and CDR2 sequences are SGHVS and FQNEAQ. The CDR3 spells CASSFYSTYEQYF. The CDR3 DNA reads as TGTGCCAGCAGCTTTTACTCAACCTACGAGCAGTACTTC.

On this clone itself: The junction and the germline gene differ at one end; a read error may be behind it. The chain employs TRBV6-5 and TRBJ1-3, with D hard to call. The CDR3 runs 10 residues. Germline CDR1 is MNHEY and CDR2 is SVGAGI. The chain's CDR3 is CASSDPGINF. The CDR3, as DNA: TGTGCCAGCAGTGATCCGGGAATTAATTTT.

The chain couples TRBV6-1 to TRBJ2-3, with 10 nucleotides matching TRBD2. CDR1 is MNHNS, CDR2 SASEGT, per germline. CDR3 length: 15 amino acids. After removal of 10 bases from V and 4 bases from J, the junction contained 11 bases not matched to a gene. The CDR3 region has the DNA TGTGCCACCGATCTAGCGGGAGACGGGGCAGATACGCAGTATTTT. Protein product: CATDLAGDGADTQYF.

V is TRBV11-3 and J is TRBJ2-3, with D possibly being TRBD1 or TRBD2 (5 bases each). CDR3 length: 19 amino acids. CDR1 and CDR2 (germline): SGHNT, YENEEA. V dropped 5 bases and J dropped 0 bases, with 24 bases sitting between them. CDR3 region: CASSPRVRGWRKSTDTQYF. The CDR3 region has the DNA TGTGCCAGCAGCCCACGCGTCCGGGGCTGGCGGAAGAGCACAGATACGCAGTATTTT.

The genes are TRBV11-3 and TRBJ1-4; D is ambiguous. The length of the CDR3 is 17 residues. CDR1 SGHNT and CDR2 YENEEA come from the germline V gene. V lost 8 bases and J lost 4, with 23 bases in between. The CDR3 protein is CASLFVQSSLGNEKLFF. The CDR3 region has the DNA TGTGCCAGCCTATTCGTCCAGTCTTCCCTCGGTAATGAAAAACTGTTTTTT.

The chain has TRBV6-6 and TRBJ1-1; 7 positions match TRBD1. Germline V gives CDR1 MNHNY, CDR2 SVGAGI (reference sequence). V shed 8 bases and J 7 bases; nucleotides not matched to a gene: 13. The CDR3 is 14 residues long. CDR3: CASSGGIRDGEAFF. DNA for the CDR3: TGTGCCAGCTCAGGGGGAATTCGTGACGGTGAAGCTTTCTTT.

V usage is TRBV11-2 and J usage is TRBJ2-5; 11 bases match TRBD2. TRBJ2-7 matches the DNA end more closely, so the J call is doubtful. The length of the CDR3 is 15 residues. The germline V gene has CDR1 SGHAT and CDR2 FQNNGV. The CDR3 loop reads CASSSRLAGPYEQYF. DNA for the CDR3: TGTGCCAGCAGCTCCCGACTAGCGGGGCCCTACGAGCAGTACTTC.

This clone was picked up one time. The chain employs TRBV18 and TRBJ2-7; D is ambiguous. The length of the CDR3 is 14 residues. In germline, CDR1 is KGHSH, CDR2 LQKENI. V lost 6 bases and J lost 2, with 14 bases in between. CDR3 sequence reads: CASSLGVAAYEQYF. CDR3 DNA: TGTGCCAGCTCCCTTGGGGTGGCCGCCTACGAGCAGTACTTC.

This chain uses TRBV5-8 with TRBJ2-7, with 8 bases lining up with TRBD1. The CDR3 has 14 amino acids. Trimming took 2 bases from V and 6 from J; bases not matched to a gene: 7. Germline V gives CDR1 SGHTS, CDR2 YDEGEE. The CDR3 bases are TGTGCCAGCAGCTTAGGACAGGGCGTCCTCGAGCAGTACTTC. Residues: CASSLGQGVLEQYF.

On this clone: A read error may account for a junction end that differs from germline. This chain uses TRBV6-1 with TRBJ2-5; 11 nucleotides agree with TRBD1. Germline lookup yields CDR1 MNHNS and CDR2 SASEGT. This CDR3 contains 15 residues. The CDR3 region is CASRERTGGVETQYF. CDR3 coding DNA: TGTGCCAGCCGTGAACGGACAGGGGGCGTGGAGACCCAGTACTTC.

The chain uses TRBV6-1 and TRBJ1-5; tentatively, D is TRBD1 (5 bases). CDR1 and CDR2 (germline): MNHNS, SASEGT. Trimming removed 4 bases at V and 4 bases at J, with 20 bases between. This CDR3 is built from 17 residues. CDR3 protein: CASSVQVGTNRNQPQHF. In nucleotides, the CDR3 is TGTGCCAGCAGTGTCCAGGTGGGGACGAACCGAAATCAGCCCCAGCATTTT.

This chain connects TRBV4-1 to TRBJ2-7; TRBD1 aligns across 7 bases. The CDR3 sequence is 19 residues long. The V gene's germline CDR1 is MGHRA and CDR2 YSYEKL. Losses at the gene ends were 4 bases for V and 2 bases for J; bases not matched to a gene: 20. Written as DNA, the CDR3 is TGCGCCAGCAGCCTCCGAGGCGAGACAGGGTGGACTCGTACCTACGAGCAGTACTTC. As protein: CASSLRGETGWTRTYEQYF.